The 14 T cell receptor beta chains in this list originate from one sample, sequenced in a study of T-cell reconstitution after alpha-beta-depleted transplantation in children. Unique molecular identifiers were built into the TCRbeta library. A single record per CDR3 protein comes from TCRdb applying MiXCR to the PCR reads. The sample consists of about 830,000 distinct CDR3 sequences, under 20% of them appearing once. This material consisted of PBMCs, mostly from graft donor cells, taken 360 days after TCRalphabeta/CD19-depleted stem cell transplant. The receptor set was obtained from a male patient younger than 18 who had a stem cell transplant for acute lymphoblastic leukemia, so the T cells may come from the graft donor.

This chain links TRBV5-1 with TRBJ1-2; D gene ambiguous. CDR3 length equals 16 residues. V was pared by 3 bases and J by 0 bases, with 15 bases between. The germline V gene has CDR1 SGHRS and CDR2 YFSETQ. The CDR3 nucleotides read TGCGCCAGCAGCTCGCCGGGTACAGAGACTAACTATGGCTACACCTTC. This translates into CASSSPGTETNYGYTF.

This clonotype came up a few times. V is TRBV29-1 and J is TRBJ2-7, with a tentative D call TRBD1 (6 bases). Between the trimmed V and J ends, which lost 6 bases and 3 bases, there was a span of 15 bases. This CDR3 contains 13 residues. Germline V gives CDR1 SQVTM, CDR2 ANQGSEA. CDR3 in DNA: TGCAGCGTCGTCTCGTGGGGGCACTACGAGCAGTACTTC. Translated: CSVVSWGHYEQYF.

The rearrangement joins TRBV20-1 to TRBJ2-5; no clear D. V was pared by 5 bases and J by 5 bases, with 15 bases between. The germline CDR1 and CDR2 sequences are DFQATT and SNEGSKA (reference sequence). The CDR3 consists of 13 residues. CDR3 in amino acids: CSALLPPGETQYF. Here the CDR3 DNA reads TGCAGTGCTTTGCTTCCCCCGGGTGAGACCCAGTACTTC.

V gene TRBV15 combines with J gene TRBJ2-2; TRBD1 is a possible D gene (5 bases). CDR3 length equals 14 residues. Germline V CDR1 and CDR2: LNHNV, YYDKDF (reference sequence). V was cut by 6 bases and J by 6 bases, with 14 bases left in between. CDR3 DNA: TGTGCCACCAGTGGGGCATTCAGTTCCGGGGAGCTGTTTTTT. Translation gives CATSGAFSSGELFF.

This clonotype has just a few counts. This chain connects TRBV4-1 to TRBJ2-5; no firm D call. This CDR3 spans 14 amino acids. V was trimmed by 1 base and J by 3 bases, leaving 9 bases between them. The germline CDR1 and CDR2 sequences are MGHRA and YSYEKL. Here the CDR3 DNA reads TGCGCCAGCAGCCAAGTCGGTGGGGAAGAGACCCAGTACTTC. It codes for CASSQVGGEETQYF.

This clonotype was seen a handful of times. This chain uses TRBV24-1 with TRBJ2-7, with D tentatively TRBD2 (6 bases). Per the germline V gene, CDR1 is KGHDR and CDR2 is SFDVKD. The CDR3 runs to 13 residues. V lost 12 bases and J 0 bases, leaving 14 bases between the germline ends. The CDR3 spells CAAPGLRSYEQYF. CDR3 coding DNA: TGTGCCGCACCGGGACTTCGCTCCTACGAGCAGTACTTC.

This clonotype occurred a few times. V gene TRBV7-9 combines with J gene TRBJ2-7, with D unclear. The V end lost 1 base, the J end lost 10 bases, and 17 bases lay between the germline ends. This CDR3 spans 14 amino acids. Germline V gives CDR1 SEHNR, CDR2 FQNEAQ (reference sequence). CDR3 amino acids: CASSLDRKAPEQYF. The DNA for the CDR3 is TGTGCCAGCAGCTTAGATCGTAAGGCCCCGGAACAGTACTTC.

The chain uses TRBV20-1 and TRBJ2-3; 8 bases line up with TRBD2. Trimming at V came to 0 bases and at J to 2 bases, leaving 4 bases not matched to a gene. The CDR3 is 15 amino acids. Germline-derived CDR1 and CDR2 are DFQATT and SNEGSKA (reference sequence). The CDR3 loop reads CSARDTSGYTDTQYF. The CDR3, as DNA: TGCAGTGCTAGAGACACTAGCGGATACACAGATACGCAGTATTTT.

The sample holds a few counts of this clonotype. The chain uses TRBV18 and TRBJ2-7; D call uncertain. The V end lost 2 bases, the J end lost 1 base, and 9 bases lay between the germline ends. Germline V gene lookup returns CDR1 KGHSH and CDR2 LQKENI. CDR3 size: 14 residues. CDR3 sequence reads: CASSPGIGSYEQYF. CDR3 sequence (DNA): TGTGCCAGCTCACCAGGGATAGGGTCCTACGAGCAGTACTTC.

The V call is TRBV19, the J call TRBJ1-1; D uncertain. There are 14 residues in the CDR3. Germline loops: CDR1 LNHDA, CDR2 SQIVND (reference sequence). The ends were cut back, 1 base at V and 1 base at J, with 7 bases in the middle. CDR3 sequence: CASSIAGSNTEAFF. The CDR3 DNA reads TGTGCCAGTAGTATAGCAGGATCGAACACTGAAGCTTTCTTT.

In its sample, this clonotype was seen a few times. The gene calls are TRBV27 and TRBJ2-1, with 10 positions matching TRBD2. This CDR3 comprises 15 residues. J gave up 4 bases and V 10 bases, and 10 bases lay outside the gene matches. Germline V gene lookup returns CDR1 MNHEY and CDR2 SMNVEV (reference sequence). The CDR3 bases are TGTGCCATCTCCGCCGGGACTAGCGCTTACAATGAGCAGTTCTTC. Encoded protein: CAISAGTSAYNEQFF.

The chain's CDR3 is CASSNIVAGGGYEQYF. The CDR3 bases are TGTGCCAGCAGCAACATCGTGGCGGGAGGTGGCTACGAGCAGTACTTC. V usage is TRBV21-1 and J usage is TRBJ2-7; TRBD2, the D gene given by the table, was not confirmed from the DNA. TRBV21-1 is labeled a pseudogene. The length of the CDR3 is 16 residues.

This clonotype appeared many times. The V call is TRBV4-1, the J call TRBJ2-3, with 7 nucleotides matching TRBD2. The CDR3 is made up of 17 amino acids. J was trimmed by 2 bases and V by 1 base; bases with no gene match: 9. CDR1 is MGHRA, CDR2 YSYEKL, per germline. This CDR3 is CASSQVGLAVLTDTQYF. The CDR3 DNA reads as TGCGCCAGCAGCCAAGTTGGGCTAGCGGTCCTCACAGATACGCAGTATTTT.

This chain uses TRBV4-1 with TRBJ2-5; TRBD2 agrees at 9 bases. Germline V lookup: CDR1 MGHRA, CDR2 YSYEKL. Losses at the gene ends were 1 base for V and 5 bases for J; bases not matched to a gene: 5. The length of the CDR3 is 15 residues. The CDR3 sequence: CASSQVPGTSETQYF. The CDR3 DNA sequence: TGCGCCAGCAGCCAAGTACCAGGGACTAGCGAGACCCAGTACTTC.